The 31 T cell receptor beta chains below were found in one sample sequenced in a study of T-cell memory formation after mild COVID-19. TCRdb re-derived calls from the 5' RACE reads in MiXCR, one entry per CDR3 protein. The repertoire has about 560,000 distinct CDR3 sequences, about 20% of them found once; the top ten carry 7% to 9%. Sample: PBMCs or a T cell subset sorted from them (not recorded which). The receptors were gathered from an adult woman who had mild COVID-19 (a few samples of this study predate the infection). Cell type and time point are not known.

The V gene is TRBV6-5, the J gene TRBJ2-1; D may correspond to TRBD1 or TRBD2 (5 bases each). V was cut by 2 bases and J by 8 bases, with 10 bases left in between. CDR3 length: 13 amino acids. CDR1 MNHEY and CDR2 SVGAGI come from the germline V gene. CDR3 in DNA: TGTGCCAGCAGTTACGTCCTGGGGGATGAGCAGTTCTTC. Translation gives CASSYVLGDEQFF.

The V gene is TRBV27, the J gene TRBJ2-7; D not resolved. Per the germline V gene, CDR1 is MNHEY and CDR2 is SMNVEV (reference sequence). The CDR3 sequence is 14 residues long. The V gene lost 5 bases and the J gene lost 7 bases, with 18 bases spanning the gap. The CDR3 reads CASSLTYGLEEQYF. Written as DNA, the CDR3 is TGTGCCAGCAGTCTAACATACGGGTTGGAGGAGCAGTACTTC.

The chain combines TRBV5-6 with TRBJ2-1; the D is unclear. V lost 0 bases, J lost 6 bases, and 10 bases lay in between. The germline V gene encodes CDR1 SGHDT and CDR2 YYEEEE. This CDR3 comprises 14 residues. The CDR3 is CASSLVYISNEQFF. CDR3 DNA: TGTGCCAGCAGCTTGGTGTACATATCCAATGAGCAGTTCTTC.

The chain links TRBV10-3 to TRBJ1-5; D is unclear. The germline V and J ends were trimmed by 2 bases and 2 bases, with 13 bases remaining between them. Germline lookup yields CDR1 ENHRY and CDR2 SYGVKD. This CDR3 comprises 16 residues. CDR3 protein: CAISEGRSGGNQPQHF. In DNA, the CDR3 is TGTGCCATCAGTGAGGGTAGATCTGGGGGCAATCAGCCCCAGCATTTT.

This clonotype occurred a few times. The CDR3 protein is CASSPDPGTAEFGYTF. As DNA, the CDR3 is TGTGCCAGCAGCCCGGACCCCGGGACAGCCGAATTTGGCTACACCTTC. The chain is built from TRBV3-1 and TRBJ1-2; 7 nucleotides line up with TRBD1. The J segment lost 7 bases and the V segment lost 4 bases, leaving 15 bases of the junction unmatched. The germline V gene encodes CDR1 LGHDT and CDR2 YNNKEL (reference sequence). CDR3 length: 16 amino acids.

This clonotype was detected only a few times. This rearrangement joins TRBV5-1 to TRBJ2-3, with unresolved D. V lost 8 bases and J lost 0, with 10 bases in between. Germline V gene data show CDR1 as SGHRS and CDR2 as YFSETQ. The CDR3 is 13 residues long. CDR3: CASRLGSTDTQYF. Written as DNA, the CDR3 is TGCGCCAGTCGACTCGGCAGCACAGATACGCAGTATTTT.

The chain has TRBV4-1 and TRBJ1-1; a possible D gene is TRBD1 (6 bases). This CDR3 spans 13 amino acids. Per germline, CDR1 MGHRA and CDR2 YSYEKL. V lost 7 bases and J 1 base, leaving 10 bases between the germline ends. The CDR3 DNA reads as TGCGCCAGCACAAGGACAGAGAACACTGAAGCTTTCTTT. The encoded protein is CASTRTENTEAFF.

This clonotype has ten or more counts. The chain combines TRBV5-5 with TRBJ2-5; TRBD1 might be the D (6 bases). Germline CDR1 is SGHKS and CDR2 is YYEKEE (reference sequence). The CDR3 totals 12 residues. V lost 4 bases to trimming and J lost 2 bases, with 6 bases between them. This chain's CDR3 is CASSTGQETQYF. The DNA of the CDR3 is TGTGCCAGCAGCACAGGGCAAGAGACCCAGTACTTC.

The chain couples TRBV7-8 to TRBJ2-7; D is perhaps TRBD2 (6 bases). There are 14 residues in the CDR3. V was clipped by 5 bases and J by 6 bases, with 17 bases between them. From germline, CDR1 is SGHVS and CDR2 FQNEAQ. This CDR3 is CASSPWDFLGEQYF. Here the CDR3 DNA reads TGTGCCAGCAGCCCCTGGGACTTCCTGGGCGAGCAGTACTTC.

This clonotype was detected only a few times. V gene TRBV7-2 combines with J gene TRBJ2-1; D is uncertain. Germline loops: CDR1 SGHTA, CDR2 FQGNSA. Trimming took 5 bases from V and 5 from J, leaving 16 bases between them. The CDR3 is 15 amino acids. This CDR3 reads CASSPEVLLNNEQFF. The DNA of the CDR3 is TGTGCCAGCAGCCCCGAAGTACTACTTAACAATGAGCAGTTCTTC.

This clonotype was detected only a few times. V is TRBV7-9 and J is TRBJ2-1; D call uncertain. CDR1 SEHNR and CDR2 FQNEAQ come from the germline V gene (reference sequence). The CDR3 runs 12 residues. Between the trimmed V and J ends, which lost 5 bases and 10 bases, there was a span of 12 bases. The CDR3 here is CASSPYTGEQFF. Written as DNA, the CDR3 is TGTGCCAGCAGCCCCTACACCGGCGAGCAGTTCTTC.

The gene calls are TRBV24-1 and TRBJ1-2, with 10 bases aligning to TRBD1. V dropped 3 bases and J dropped 6; count of bases not matched to a gene: 6. CDR1 is KGHDR and CDR2 is SFDVKD in the germline V gene. The CDR3 is made up of 15 amino acids. The CDR3 sequence: CATSDAGTGVNGYTF. For the CDR3, the DNA is TGTGCCACCAGTGATGCCGGGACAGGGGTCAATGGCTACACCTTC.

The gene calls are TRBV12-3 or TRBV12-4 and TRBJ1-2, with 8 bases aligning to TRBD1. Trimming cost V 5 bases and J 2 bases; bases outside gene matches: 4. The CDR3 length is 14 residues. CDR3 DNA: TGTGCCAGCAGTAGGACAGGGAAGAACTATGGCTACACCTTC. This sequence encodes CASSRTGKNYGYTF.

The table lists this clonotype with a count of one. V usage is TRBV6-5 and J usage is TRBJ1-6; D gene unclear. The V gene's germline CDR1 is MNHEY and CDR2 SVGAGI. The CDR3 totals 17 residues. The V end lost 4 bases, the J end lost 3 bases, and 16 bases lay between the germline ends. The chain's CDR3 is CASSFWPPGDYNSPLHF. CDR3 coding DNA: TGTGCCAGCAGTTTCTGGCCGCCCGGGGACTATAATTCACCCCTCCACTTT.

The CDR3: CASTTSGGGVYEQYF. As DNA, the CDR3 is TGTGCCAGCACCACGAGCGGCGGGGGAGTCTACGAGCAGTACTTC. This chain links TRBV6-2 or TRBV6-3 with TRBJ2-7; TRBD2 matches at 7 bases. The junction had 12 bases not matched to a gene; V was cut back by 7 bases and J by 3 bases. The CDR3 has 15 amino acids. The germline V gene encodes CDR1 MNHEY and CDR2 SVGEGT.

CDR3 DNA sequence: TGTGCCAGCAGTCACCCCTCGACTAGCGGCCAAGAGACCCAGTACTTC. This encodes CASSHPSTSGQETQYF. The chain employs TRBV6-2 or TRBV6-3 and TRBJ2-5, with 9 nucleotides matching TRBD2. The V gene end was trimmed by 5 bases and the J gene end by 1 base; junction bases not matched to a gene: 8. The CDR3 sequence is 16 residues long. Germline loops: CDR1 MNHEY, CDR2 SVGEGT.

The sample holds a few counts of this clonotype. This chain links TRBV6-5 with TRBJ1-1; TRBD1 aligns across 10 bases. Germline assignment: CDR1 MNHEY and CDR2 SVGAGI. V lost 5 bases to trimming and J lost 5 bases; unmatched junction nucleotides: 8. The CDR3 is 15 amino acids. The CDR3 protein is CASSHRTGGETEAFF. The CDR3 DNA follows: TGTGCCAGCAGTCACCGGACAGGGGGTGAAACTGAAGCTTTCTTT.

The CDR3 here is CASSPKGGNTEAFF. CDR3 coding DNA: TGTGCCAGCAGCCCAAAGGGGGGGAACACTGAAGCTTTCTTT. The chain is built from TRBV6-5 and TRBJ1-1; weak D call: TRBD1 (6 bases). The germline V gene has CDR1 MNHEY and CDR2 SVGAGI. This CDR3 is 14 amino acids long. V lost 6 bases and J lost 1, with 12 bases in between.

The CDR3: CASSPGTGEEAFF. The CDR3 region has the DNA TGTGCCAGCAGCCCGGGGACGGGGGAAGAAGCTTTCTTT. This chain joins TRBV5-4 and TRBJ1-1; D possibly corresponds to TRBD1 (5 bases). Germline CDR1 reads SGHNT; CDR2 reads YYREEE (reference sequence). Trimming took 4 bases from V and 8 from J, leaving 15 bases between them. The length of the CDR3 is 13 residues.

The chain combines TRBV20-1 with TRBJ2-1, with D perhaps TRBD2 (6 bases). This CDR3 is 11 amino acids long. Per germline, CDR1 DFQATT and CDR2 SNEGSKA (reference sequence). Trimming left V 3 bases short and J 14 bases short, with 14 bases between. CDR3 region: CSARLAGGEFF. CDR3 nucleotides: TGCAGTGCTAGGCTGGCAGGAGGGGAGTTCTTC.

This clonotype was seen at least ten times. The CDR3 region is CSVEFGTAFSTGELFF. DNA for the CDR3: TGCAGCGTTGAATTCGGGACAGCATTTTCCACCGGGGAGCTGTTTTTT. The chain carries TRBV29-1 and TRBJ2-2; the match to TRBD1 covers 7 bases. Germline-derived CDR1 and CDR2 are SQVTM and ANQGSEA. V lost 2 bases and J lost 4; bases outside the gene matches: 10. This CDR3 region has 16 residues.

This clonotype was seen a handful of times. The V gene is TRBV27, the J gene TRBJ2-1; D not certain. The CDR3 length is 13 residues. Trimming took off 5 bases at V and 1 base at J, with 6 bases between the two ends. Looked up from germline, CDR1 is MNHEY and CDR2 is SMNVEV (reference sequence). This chain's CDR3 is CASSTVSYNEQFF. CDR3 coding DNA: TGTGCCAGCAGTACAGTGTCCTACAATGAGCAGTTCTTC.

This chain joins TRBV27 and TRBJ2-7; possibly TRBD2 for D (5 bases). The germline CDR1 and CDR2 sequences are MNHEY and SMNVEV (reference sequence). V lost 5 bases, J lost 6 bases, and 14 bases lay in between. The CDR3 loop spans 13 amino acids. This CDR3 reads CASSHSSRGEQYF. In DNA form, the CDR3 reads TGTGCCAGCAGTCATTCGTCCCGGGGCGAGCAGTACTTC.

This chain links TRBV12-3 or TRBV12-4 with TRBJ1-4, with D tentatively TRBD1 (5 bases). V was shortened by 5 bases and J by 0 bases, with 10 bases between the two germline ends. The CDR3 covers 15 residues. Written as DNA, the CDR3 is TGTGCCAGCAGTACAGGCTTTGCAACTAATGAAAAACTGTTTTTT. It codes for CASSTGFATNEKLFF.

The chain has TRBV9 and TRBJ1-5, with D possibly matching TRBD1 (5 bases). V was shortened by 3 bases and J by 11 bases, with 18 bases between the two germline ends. CDR3 size: 14 residues. Germline V gene data show CDR1 as SGDLS and CDR2 as YYNGEE. In nucleotides, the CDR3 is TGTGCCAGCAGCGCCGGGACCGACCAATTGGCCCAGCATTTT. Translation: CASSAGTDQLAQHF. The whole variable domain, remainder taken from reference TRBV9 and TRBJ1-5, is DSGVTQTPKHLITATGQRVTLRCSPRSGDLSVYWYQQSLDQGLQFLIQYYNGEERAKGNILERFSAQQFPDLHSELNLSSLELGDSALYFCASSAGTDQLAQHFGDGTRLSIL.

This clonotype was observed a handful of times. The chain has TRBV5-8 and TRBJ2-1; weak D call: TRBD2 (5 bases). The CDR3 is 15 amino acids. V lost 4 bases and J lost 4, with 15 bases in between. Germline CDR1 and CDR2: SGHTS and YDEGEE. The CDR3 loop is CASSPRGQVYNEQFF. CDR3 coding DNA: TGTGCCAGCAGCCCACGAGGGCAGGTTTACAATGAGCAGTTCTTC.

The genes are TRBV5-1 and TRBJ2-4; D not certain. CDR1 is SGHRS and CDR2 is YFSETQ in the germline V gene. Trimming stripped 1 base from V and 0 bases from J, with 20 bases between. The CDR3 extends over 19 amino acids. This CDR3 is CASSLFPHGDNLAKNIQYF. DNA of the CDR3: TGCGCCAGCAGCTTGTTTCCTCATGGCGACAACCTAGCCAAAAACATTCAGTACTTC.

This rearrangement joins TRBV29-1 to TRBJ2-3; 7 nucleotides align to TRBD1. The CDR3 is made up of 13 amino acids. V dropped 1 base and J dropped 3; count of bases not matched to a gene: 1. From germline, CDR1 is SQVTM and CDR2 ANQGSEA. The CDR3: CSVEGQGTDTQYF. The CDR3, as DNA: TGCAGCGTTGAAGGACAGGGAACAGATACGCAGTATTTT.

This clonotype occurred a few times. The genes are TRBV5-1 and TRBJ2-3, with 7 bases fitting TRBD2. Germline CDR1 SGHRS, CDR2 YFSETQ. J was trimmed by 0 bases and V by 0 bases; bases with no gene match: 4. The CDR3 runs to 16 residues. The CDR3 here is CASSLAGSGSTDTQYF. CDR3 nucleotide sequence: TGCGCCAGCAGCTTGGCCGGTAGCGGGAGCACAGATACGCAGTATTTT. Filled out from reference TRBV5-1 and TRBJ2-3, the complete variable domain reads KAGVTQTPRYLIKTRGQQVTLSCSPISGHRSVSWYQQTPGQGLQFLFEYFSETQRNKGNFPGRFSGRQFSNSRSEMNVSTLELGDSALYLCASSLAGSGSTDTQYFGPGTRLTVL.

The chain employs TRBV29-1 and TRBJ2-3; 8 positions agree with TRBD1. There are 16 residues in the CDR3. Germline loops: CDR1 SQVTM, CDR2 ANQGSEA. Germline trimming cut 5 bases from V and 1 base from J; bases unmatched to any gene: 11. This CDR3 is CSVQPIPDRGTDTQYF. The CDR3 DNA sequence: TGCAGCGTTCAACCTATTCCGGACAGGGGCACAGATACGCAGTATTTT.

The J gene is TRBJ2-3, the V gene TRBV3-1; D ambiguous. Trimming took 4 bases from V and 0 from J, leaving 14 bases between them. Germline V gene lookup returns CDR1 LGHDT and CDR2 YNNKEL (reference sequence). The CDR3 covers 16 residues. CDR3: CASSPRWITSTDTQYF. CDR3 sequence (DNA): TGTGCCAGCAGCCCTAGATGGATTACTAGCACAGATACGCAGTATTTT.